This T cell receptor (beta chain) was obtained from a study of human T cells and chemical hapten exposure. TCRdb recomputed calls from the RACE reads with MiXCR, one row per CDR3 protein. This sample has about 99,000 distinct CDR3 sequences, with 9.5% to 15% found just once. The CDR3 totals 12 residues. Trimming took off 7 bases at V and 0 bases at J, with 3 bases between the two ends. This clonotype was seen a handful of times. Its antigen is currently unknown. Time point in this sample: patch test 1, 2 weeks after DPC sensitization. Treatment defined: therapeutic diphenylcyclopropenone sensitization with weekly scalp DPC. Sequencing started from total RNA isolated from unfractionated whole blood. General study results and limits: The study found that DPC sensitization did not change TCRs above 1 in 1000 frequency. Controls had significantly fewer large CDR3 similarity clusters than were formed by expanded TCRs.

The sample consisted of whole blood, taken in connection with sensitization to the hapten diphenylcyclopropenone (DPC). V and J are TRBV12-3 or TRBV12-4 and TRBJ2-2; unclear D gene. The TCR originated in a woman aged 40 to 50 with alopecia areata. Some clones in this sample may be carry-over from other donors' samples. CDR3 sequence reads: CASNANTGELFF. The CDR3, as DNA: TGTGCCAGCAACGCGAACACCGGGGAGCTGTTTTTT.